These T cell receptor beta chains were read from a single sample in a study of blood T cell repertoires in COVID-19. Data came from immunoSEQ multiplex PCR; TCRdb stores just in-frame clones and leaves some out. In the table there are some 250,000 clones, under 90% of which are singletons. Sequencing input: peripheral blood. The source of these receptors is a man between 60 and 75 years old with acute or convalescent COVID-19. Each CDR3 is given with its conserved first and last residue. A D gene is named only where the DNA matches it firmly. The listing skips clone size in some rows; elsewhere it reads once, few, many or a size class.

v_gene: TRBV2
j_gene: TRBJ2-1
d_gene: -
abundance: once
CDR3aa: CASQVSSYNEQFF
CDR3nt: TGTGCCAGCCAGGTGAGCTCCTACAATGAGCAGTTCTTC

v_gene: TRBV25-1
j_gene: TRBJ2-7
d_gene: -
abundance: -
CDR3aa: CAYRELRYEQYF
CDR3nt: TGTGCTTACAGGGAACTGCGCTACGAGCAGTACTTC

v_gene: TRBV4-1
j_gene: TRBJ2-2
d_gene: -
abundance: -
CDR3aa: CASSQERGRTSNTGELFF
CDR3nt: TGCGCCAGCAGCCAAGAACGTGGGAGAACGTCGAACACCGGGGAGCTGTTTTTT

v_gene: TRBV11-3
j_gene: TRBJ2-1
d_gene: TRBD1
abundance: -
CDR3aa: CASSLGTGSYNEQFF
CDR3nt: TGTGCCAGCAGCTTAGGGACAGGGAGCTACAATGAGCAGTTCTTC

v_gene: TRBV10-3
j_gene: TRBJ1-3
d_gene: TRBD1
abundance: -
CDR3aa: CAISESRDSSGNTIYF
CDR3nt: TGTGCCATCAGTGAGTCCCGGGACAGCTCTGGAAACACCATATATTTT

v_gene: TRBV7-6
j_gene: TRBJ1-2
d_gene: TRBD1
abundance: -
CDR3aa: CATSPGDRDDYGYTF
CDR3nt: TGTGCCACCTCCCCGGGGGACAGGGACGACTATGGCTACACCTTC

v_gene: TRBV4-1
j_gene: TRBJ2-7
d_gene: TRBD2
abundance: -
CDR3aa: CASSRGLAGGLREQYF
CDR3nt: TGCGCCAGCAGCCGGGGGCTAGCGGGCGGCCTACGGGAGCAGTACTTC

v_gene: TRBV5-6
j_gene: TRBJ1-1
d_gene: -
abundance: -
CDR3aa: CASSLYVTEAFF
CDR3nt: TGTGCCAGCAGCTTATATGTCACTGAAGCTTTCTTT

v_gene: TRBV29-1
j_gene: TRBJ1-1
d_gene: -
abundance: -
CDR3aa: CSVVLTRNTEAFF
CDR3nt: TGCAGCGTTGTCTTGACACGGAACACTGAAGCTTTCTTT

v_gene: TRBV19
j_gene: TRBJ1-1
d_gene: -
abundance: few
CDR3aa: CASSNQAGFTEAFF
CDR3nt: TGTGCCAGTAGTAACCAGGCGGGCTTCACTGAAGCTTTCTTT

v_gene: TRBV11-2
j_gene: TRBJ1-2
d_gene: -
abundance: -
CDR3aa: CASSLERASYGYTF
CDR3nt: TGTGCCAGCAGCTTAGAGCGGGCCTCCTATGGCTACACCTTC

v_gene: TRBV2
j_gene: TRBJ1-6
d_gene: -
abundance: -
CDR3aa: CASSLSQTGYNSPLHF
CDR3nt: TGTGCCAGCAGTCTCAGCCAAACAGGGTATAATTCACCCCTCCACTTT

v_gene: TRBV19
j_gene: TRBJ2-7
d_gene: TRBD2
abundance: -
CDR3aa: CASTSLWTSGSPYEQYF
CDR3nt: TGTGCCAGTACCTCCCTCTGGACTAGCGGGAGCCCCTACGAGCAGTACTTC

v_gene: TRBV7-8
j_gene: TRBJ2-1
d_gene: TRBD2
abundance: once
CDR3aa: CASSLVSGASGYEQFF
CDR3nt: TGTGCCAGCAGCTTAGTCAGCGGGGCTAGCGGGTATGAGCAGTTCTTC

v_gene: TRBV19
j_gene: TRBJ2-7
d_gene: TRBD2
abundance: -
CDR3aa: CASTAGVPYEQYF
CDR3nt: TGTGCCAGTACGGCGGGAGTTCCGTACGAGCAGTACTTC

v_gene: TRBV6-5
j_gene: TRBJ1-4
d_gene: -
abundance: -
CDR3aa: CASNSRGANEKLFF
CDR3nt: TGTGCCAGCAATTCCCGGGGGGCTAATGAAAAACTGTTTTTT

v_gene: TRBV28
j_gene: TRBJ1-5
d_gene: -
abundance: -
CDR3aa: CASSLGGFNQPQHF
CDR3nt: TGTGCCAGCAGTCTGGGAGGATTTAATCAGCCCCAGCATTTT

v_gene: TRBV7-9
j_gene: TRBJ1-3
d_gene: TRBD1
abundance: few
CDR3aa: CASSLVGTGSGNTIYF
CDR3nt: TGTGCCAGCAGCTTGGTGGGGACAGGGTCCGGGAACACCATATATTTT

v_gene: TRBV7-9
j_gene: TRBJ2-3
d_gene: -
abundance: -
CDR3aa: CASSPRTADTQYF
CDR3nt: TGTGCCAGCAGCCCACGGACTGCAGATACGCAGTATTTT

v_gene: TRBV5-1
j_gene: TRBJ2-1
d_gene: -
abundance: -
CDR3aa: CASSLVEGRKNEQFF
CDR3nt: TGCGCCAGCAGCTTGGTTGAGGGGAGGAAGAATGAGCAGTTCTTC

v_gene: TRBV5-4
j_gene: TRBJ2-1
d_gene: TRBD2
abundance: -
CDR3aa: CASSPGTSGSDEQFF
CDR3nt: TGTGCCAGCAGTCCCGGGACTAGTGGATCCGATGAGCAGTTCTTC

v_gene: TRBV9
j_gene: TRBJ1-1
d_gene: -
abundance: -
CDR3aa: CASGDAIKAFF
CDR3nt: TGTGCCAGTGGAGACGCAATCAAAGCTTTCTTT

v_gene: TRBV6-5
j_gene: TRBJ1-2
d_gene: TRBD1
abundance: few
CDR3aa: CASSYSGQGTDYTF
CDR3nt: TGTGCCAGCAGTTACTCGGGACAGGGAACTGACTACACCTTC

v_gene: TRBV6-5
j_gene: TRBJ2-3
d_gene: -
abundance: few
CDR3aa: CASSLQLSTDTQYF
CDR3nt: TGTGCCAGCAGTCTTCAACTGAGCACAGATACGCAGTATTTT